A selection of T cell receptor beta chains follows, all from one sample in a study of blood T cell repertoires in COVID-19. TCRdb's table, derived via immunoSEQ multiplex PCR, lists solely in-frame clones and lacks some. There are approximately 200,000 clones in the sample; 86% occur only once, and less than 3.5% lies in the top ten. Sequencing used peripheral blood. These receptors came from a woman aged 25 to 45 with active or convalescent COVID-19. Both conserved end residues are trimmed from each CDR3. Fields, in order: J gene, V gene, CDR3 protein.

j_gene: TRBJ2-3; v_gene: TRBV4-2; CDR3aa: ASSLIAGGTDTQY
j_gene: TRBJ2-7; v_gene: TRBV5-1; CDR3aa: ASSLLYRDTYEQY
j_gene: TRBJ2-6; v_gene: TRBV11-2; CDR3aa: ASNFRSVGGSGANVLT
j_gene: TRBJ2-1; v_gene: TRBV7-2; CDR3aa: ASSLLNEQF
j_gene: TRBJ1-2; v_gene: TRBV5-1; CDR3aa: ASSLTGGGYGYT
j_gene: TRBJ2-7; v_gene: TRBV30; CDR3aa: ARRDSYEQY
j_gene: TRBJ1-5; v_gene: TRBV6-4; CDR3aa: ASSVSGGADQPQH
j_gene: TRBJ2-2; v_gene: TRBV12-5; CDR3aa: ASDAGTNTGELF
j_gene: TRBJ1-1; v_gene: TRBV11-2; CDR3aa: ASSLRGTLSTEAF
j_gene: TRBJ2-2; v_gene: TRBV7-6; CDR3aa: ASSLAEGLWASGSIDTGELF
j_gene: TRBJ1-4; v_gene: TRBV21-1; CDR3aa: ASSNSRQVTEKLF
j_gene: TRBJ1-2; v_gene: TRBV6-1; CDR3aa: ASSETGTSYGYT
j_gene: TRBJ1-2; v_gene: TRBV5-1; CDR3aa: ASSAGQGLYGYT
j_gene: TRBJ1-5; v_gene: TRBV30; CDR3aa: AWRRGGTGGNQPQH
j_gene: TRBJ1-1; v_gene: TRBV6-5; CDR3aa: ASRVQVDTEAF
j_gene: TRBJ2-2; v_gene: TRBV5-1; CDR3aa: ASSQGVGGGPSNTGELF
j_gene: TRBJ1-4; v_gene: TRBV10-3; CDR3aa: ATRDRADEKLF
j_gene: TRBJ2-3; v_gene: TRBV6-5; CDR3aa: ASSYWGSGSTDTQY
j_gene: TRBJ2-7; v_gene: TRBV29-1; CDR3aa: SAVDSTYEQY
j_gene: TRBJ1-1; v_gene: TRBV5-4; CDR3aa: ASSLYRGPANTEAF
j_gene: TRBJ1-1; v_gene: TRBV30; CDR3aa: AWSDLSGTGITEAF
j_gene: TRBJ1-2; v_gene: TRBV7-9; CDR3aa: ASSRDSSVYGYT
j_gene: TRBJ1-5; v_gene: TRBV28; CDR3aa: ASSPPDGVHQPQH
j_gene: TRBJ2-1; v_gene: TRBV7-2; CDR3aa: ATRERQTYNEQF
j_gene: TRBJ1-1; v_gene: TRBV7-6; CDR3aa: ASSLDSVPRNTEAF
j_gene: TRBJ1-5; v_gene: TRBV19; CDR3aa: ASTLTGSSNQPQH
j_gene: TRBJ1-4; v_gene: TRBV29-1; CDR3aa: SVGRGTTNEKLF
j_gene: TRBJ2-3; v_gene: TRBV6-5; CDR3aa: ASRWAGTDTQY
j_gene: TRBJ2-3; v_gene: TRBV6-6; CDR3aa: ASSYGSALRRDTQY
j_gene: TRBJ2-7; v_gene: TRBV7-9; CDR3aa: ASSSTSYEQY
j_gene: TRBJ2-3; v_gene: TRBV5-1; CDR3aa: ASSAQGASTDTQY
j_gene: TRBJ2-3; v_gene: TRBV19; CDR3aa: ASSTPLAFSTDTQY
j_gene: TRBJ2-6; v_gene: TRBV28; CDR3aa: ASTWTGAGSGANVLT
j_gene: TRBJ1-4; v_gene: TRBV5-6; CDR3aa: ASSFYDRGDREKLF
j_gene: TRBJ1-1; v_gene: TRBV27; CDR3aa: ASSSGWRNTEAF
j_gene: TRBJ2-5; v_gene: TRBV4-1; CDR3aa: ASSQDTSGGHWAQY
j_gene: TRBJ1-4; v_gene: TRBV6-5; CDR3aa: ASSHNRATNEKLF
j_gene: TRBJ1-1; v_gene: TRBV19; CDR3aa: ASTPRGYTEAF
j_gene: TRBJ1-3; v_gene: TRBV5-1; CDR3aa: ASSLDNSGNTIY
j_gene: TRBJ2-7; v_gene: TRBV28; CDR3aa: ASSYRDREKYEQY